This entry features one T cell receptor (beta chain) sequence. These data are taken from a study of blood T cell repertoires in COVID-19. Clones were read by immunoSEQ multiplex PCR, and TCRdb kept only the in-frame ones, dropping some. The top ten hold approximately 10% of the sample, which has over 200,000 clones, about 85% seen once. The CDR3 has 15 residues. Trimming removed 4 bases from V and 8 bases from J; junction bases left unmatched: 9. The germline CDR1 and CDR2 sequences are KGHDR and SFDVKD. Allocation to cohorts depended on clinical history reported by the participants. Sequencing used PBMCs or T cells enriched from blood (not recorded which). The sequence was collected from a man younger than 45 who had recovered from COVID-19. The chain couples TRBV24-1 to TRBJ2-2, with 7 bases lining up with TRBD1. The DNA of the CDR3 is TGTGCCACCAGTGACCCCCAGGACAGGCCTGGGGAGCTGTTTTTT. Protein sequence: CATSDPQDRPGELFF.